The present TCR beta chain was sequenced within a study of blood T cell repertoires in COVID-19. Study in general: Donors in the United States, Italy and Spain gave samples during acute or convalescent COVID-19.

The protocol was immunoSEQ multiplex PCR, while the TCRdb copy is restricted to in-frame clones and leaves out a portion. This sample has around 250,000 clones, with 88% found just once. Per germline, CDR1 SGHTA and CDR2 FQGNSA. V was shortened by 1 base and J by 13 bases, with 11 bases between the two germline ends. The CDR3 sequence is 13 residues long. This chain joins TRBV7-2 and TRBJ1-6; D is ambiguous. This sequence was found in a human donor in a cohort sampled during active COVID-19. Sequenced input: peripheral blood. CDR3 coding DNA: TGTGCCAGCAGCTTAGAGAGGCGGAGTCCCCTCCACTTT. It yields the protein CASSLERRSPLHF.